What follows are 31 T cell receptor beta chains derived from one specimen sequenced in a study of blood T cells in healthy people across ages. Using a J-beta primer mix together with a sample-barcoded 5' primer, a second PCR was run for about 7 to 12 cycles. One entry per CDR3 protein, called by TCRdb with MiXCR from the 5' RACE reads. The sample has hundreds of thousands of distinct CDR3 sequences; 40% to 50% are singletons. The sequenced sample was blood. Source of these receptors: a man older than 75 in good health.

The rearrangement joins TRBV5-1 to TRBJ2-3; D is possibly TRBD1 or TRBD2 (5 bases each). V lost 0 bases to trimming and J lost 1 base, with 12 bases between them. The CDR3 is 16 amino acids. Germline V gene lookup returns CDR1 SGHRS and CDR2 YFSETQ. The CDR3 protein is CASSLGGTQGTDTQYF. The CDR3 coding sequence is TGCGCCAGCAGCTTGGGGGGGACCCAGGGCACAGATACGCAGTATTTT.

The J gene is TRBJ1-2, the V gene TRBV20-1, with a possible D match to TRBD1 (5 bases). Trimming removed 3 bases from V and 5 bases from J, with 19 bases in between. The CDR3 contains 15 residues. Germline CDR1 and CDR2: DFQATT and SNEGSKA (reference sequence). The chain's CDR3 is CSASIPTGTQYGYTF. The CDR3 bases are TGCAGTGCTAGTATCCCCACCGGGACCCAATATGGCTACACCTTC.

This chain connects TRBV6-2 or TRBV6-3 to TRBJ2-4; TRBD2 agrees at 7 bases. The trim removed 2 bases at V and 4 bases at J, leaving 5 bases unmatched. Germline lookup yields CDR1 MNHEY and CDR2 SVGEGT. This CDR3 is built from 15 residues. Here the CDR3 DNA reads TGTGCCAGCAGTTACCGCGGACTAGTAAAAAACATTCAGTACTTC. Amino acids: CASSYRGLVKNIQYF.

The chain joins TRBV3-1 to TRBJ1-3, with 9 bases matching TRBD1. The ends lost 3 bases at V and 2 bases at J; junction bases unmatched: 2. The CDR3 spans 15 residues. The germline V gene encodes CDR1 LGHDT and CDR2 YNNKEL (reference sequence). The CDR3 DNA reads TGTGCCAGCAGCCACCGGACAGGGGCTGGAAACACCATATATTTT. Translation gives CASSHRTGAGNTIYF.

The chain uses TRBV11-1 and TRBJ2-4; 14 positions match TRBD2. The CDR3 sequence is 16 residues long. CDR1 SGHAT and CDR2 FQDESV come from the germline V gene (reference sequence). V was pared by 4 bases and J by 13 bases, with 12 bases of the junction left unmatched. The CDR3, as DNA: TGTGCCAGCAGCTCGGGACTAGCGGGAGAAGGCATGCAGCAGTACTTC. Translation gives CASSSGLAGEGMQQYF. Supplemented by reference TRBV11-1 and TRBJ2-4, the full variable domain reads EAEVAQSPRYKITEKSQAVAFWCDPISGHATLYWYRQILGQGPELLVQFQDESVVDDSQLPKDRFSAERLKGVDSTLKIQPAELGDSAMYLCASSSGLAGEGMQQYFGAGTRLSVL.

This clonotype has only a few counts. CDR3 amino acids: CASSPRGPSSGANVLTF. The CDR3 nucleotides read TGTGCCAGCTCACCACGGGGGCCAAGCTCTGGGGCCAACGTCCTGACTTTC. The chain is built from TRBV18 and TRBJ2-6; the D gene is possibly TRBD1 (6 bases). This CDR3 region has 17 residues. Trimming removed 1 base from V and 0 bases from J, with 10 bases in between. Germline CDR1 reads KGHSH; CDR2 reads LQKENI.

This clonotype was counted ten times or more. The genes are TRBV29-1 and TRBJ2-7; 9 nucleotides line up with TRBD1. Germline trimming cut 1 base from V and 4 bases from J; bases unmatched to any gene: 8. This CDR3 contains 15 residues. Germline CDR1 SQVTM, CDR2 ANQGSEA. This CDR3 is CSVEGVDRGGYEQYF. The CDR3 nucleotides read TGCAGCGTTGAAGGCGTTGACAGGGGGGGGTACGAGCAGTACTTC.

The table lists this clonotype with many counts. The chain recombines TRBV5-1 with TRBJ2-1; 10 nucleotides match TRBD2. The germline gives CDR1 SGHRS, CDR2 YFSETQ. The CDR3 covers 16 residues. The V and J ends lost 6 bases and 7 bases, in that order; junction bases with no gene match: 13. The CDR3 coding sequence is TGCGCCAGCAACCTCAACAGCGGGGGGGCCTTGAATGAGCAGTTCTTC. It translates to CASNLNSGGALNEQFF.

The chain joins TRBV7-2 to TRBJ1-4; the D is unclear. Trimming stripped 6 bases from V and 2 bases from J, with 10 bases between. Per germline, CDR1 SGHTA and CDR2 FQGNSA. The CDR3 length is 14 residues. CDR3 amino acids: CASRLSFTNEKLFF. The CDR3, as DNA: TGTGCCAGCAGATTGTCCTTTACTAATGAAAAACTGTTTTTT.

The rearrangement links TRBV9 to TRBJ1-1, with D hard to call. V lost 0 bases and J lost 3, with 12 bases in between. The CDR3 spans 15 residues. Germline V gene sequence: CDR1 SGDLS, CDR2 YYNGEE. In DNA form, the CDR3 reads TGTGCCAGCAGCGTAGAAGTCGGAGGGCACACTGAAGCTTTCTTT. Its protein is CASSVEVGGHTEAFF.

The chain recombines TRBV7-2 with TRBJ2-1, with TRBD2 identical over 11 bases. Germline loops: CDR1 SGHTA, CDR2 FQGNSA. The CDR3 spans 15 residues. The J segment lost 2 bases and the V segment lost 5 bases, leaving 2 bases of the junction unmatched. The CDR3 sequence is CASSTSGSPYNEQFF. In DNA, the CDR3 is TGTGCCAGCAGCACTAGCGGGAGCCCCTACAATGAGCAGTTCTTC.

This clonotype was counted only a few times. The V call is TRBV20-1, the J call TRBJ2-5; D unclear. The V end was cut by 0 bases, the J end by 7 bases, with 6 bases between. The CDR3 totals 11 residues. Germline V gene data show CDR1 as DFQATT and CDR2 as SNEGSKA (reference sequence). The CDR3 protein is CSARDSTTQYF. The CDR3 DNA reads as TGCAGTGCTAGAGATTCCACGACCCAGTACTTC.

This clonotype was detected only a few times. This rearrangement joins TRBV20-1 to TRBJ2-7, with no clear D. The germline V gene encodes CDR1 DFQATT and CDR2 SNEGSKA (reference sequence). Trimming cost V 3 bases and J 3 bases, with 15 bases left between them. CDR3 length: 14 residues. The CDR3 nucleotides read TGCAGTGCTAGGGAAAATCGCCGAGACTACGAGCAGTACTTC. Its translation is CSARENRRDYEQYF.

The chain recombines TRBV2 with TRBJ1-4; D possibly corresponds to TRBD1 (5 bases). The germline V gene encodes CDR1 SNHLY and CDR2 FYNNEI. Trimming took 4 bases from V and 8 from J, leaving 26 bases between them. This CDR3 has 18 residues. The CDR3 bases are TGTGCCAGCAGTGGGATGACAGTCACCCTAGGAAGCCACGAAAAACTGTTTTTT. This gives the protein CASSGMTVTLGSHEKLFF. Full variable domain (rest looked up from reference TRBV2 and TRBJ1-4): EPEVTQTPSHQVTQMGQEVILRCVPISNHLYFYWYRQILGQKVEFLVSFYNNEISEKSEIFDDQFSVERPDGSNFTLKIRSTKLEDSAMYFCASSGMTVTLGSHEKLFFGSGTQLSVL.

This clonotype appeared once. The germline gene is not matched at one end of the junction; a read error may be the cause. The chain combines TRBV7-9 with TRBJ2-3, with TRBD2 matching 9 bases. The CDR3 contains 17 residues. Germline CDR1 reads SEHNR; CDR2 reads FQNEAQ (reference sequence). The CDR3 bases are TGTGCCAGCAGCACCTCTAGCGGGGCAGATAGCACAGATACGCGGTATTTT. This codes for CASSTSSGADSTDTRYF.

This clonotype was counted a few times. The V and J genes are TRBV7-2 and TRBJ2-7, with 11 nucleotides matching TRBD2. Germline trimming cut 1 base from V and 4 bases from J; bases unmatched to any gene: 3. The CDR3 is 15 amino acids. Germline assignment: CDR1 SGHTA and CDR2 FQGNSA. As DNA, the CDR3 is TGTGCCAGCAGCTTAGAGGCTAGCGGGAGGTACGAGCAGTACTTC. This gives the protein CASSLEASGRYEQYF.

CDR3: CASSQGGTGANVLTF. The DNA of the CDR3 is TGTGCCAGCAGTCAGGGGGGAACTGGGGCCAACGTCCTGACTTTC. The J gene is TRBJ2-6, the V gene TRBV28; the D gene is possibly TRBD1 (7 bases). The CDR3 totals 15 residues. Germline V gives CDR1 MDHEN, CDR2 SYDVKM. V was pared by 5 bases and J by 2 bases, with 10 bases between. Looking up the rest from reference TRBV28 and TRBJ2-6 gives the full variable domain: DVKVTQSSRYLVKRTGEKVFLECVQDMDHENMFWYRQDPGLGLRLIYFSYDVKMKEKGDIPEGYSVSREKKERFSLILESASTNQTSMYLCASSQGGTGANVLTFGAGSRLTVL.

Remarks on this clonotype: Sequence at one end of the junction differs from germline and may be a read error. CDR3: CARSETGQGADTQYF. The CDR3 DNA is TGTGCCAGAAGTGAAACAGGACAGGGGGCAGATACGCAGTATTTT. The V gene is TRBV2, the J gene TRBJ2-3; 10 bases line up with TRBD1. CDR3 length: 15 residues. Germline CDR1 SNHLY, CDR2 FYNNEI.

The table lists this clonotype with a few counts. The CDR3 DNA reads TGCGCCAGCAGCCAAGATATTACAGGGAGGGCACAGCCCCAGCATTTT. Translated: CASSQDITGRAQPQHF. The chain employs TRBV4-1 and TRBJ1-5; D is possibly TRBD1 (6 bases). This CDR3 is built from 16 residues. The V end was cut by 0 bases, the J end by 7 bases, with 16 bases between. Germline loops: CDR1 MGHRA, CDR2 YSYEKL.

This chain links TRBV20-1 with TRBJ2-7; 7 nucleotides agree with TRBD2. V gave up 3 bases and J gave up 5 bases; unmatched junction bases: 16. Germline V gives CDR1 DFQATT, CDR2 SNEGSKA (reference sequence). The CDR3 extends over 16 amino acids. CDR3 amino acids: CSASERAGPQRDEQYF. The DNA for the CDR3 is TGCAGTGCTAGCGAAAGAGCGGGGCCGCAGAGGGACGAGCAGTACTTC.

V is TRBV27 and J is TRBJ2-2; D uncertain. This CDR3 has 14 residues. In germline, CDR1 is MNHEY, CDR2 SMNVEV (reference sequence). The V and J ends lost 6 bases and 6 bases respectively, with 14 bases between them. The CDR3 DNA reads TGTGCCAGCAGCAGTTTTGTATCCCCCGGGGAGCTGTTTTTT. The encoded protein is CASSSFVSPGELFF.

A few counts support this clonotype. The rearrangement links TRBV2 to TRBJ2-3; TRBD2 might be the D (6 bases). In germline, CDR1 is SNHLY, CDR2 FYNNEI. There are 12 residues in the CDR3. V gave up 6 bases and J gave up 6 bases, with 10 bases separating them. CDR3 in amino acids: CASRETRDTQYF. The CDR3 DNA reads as TGTGCCAGCAGAGAGACTAGGGATACGCAGTATTTT.

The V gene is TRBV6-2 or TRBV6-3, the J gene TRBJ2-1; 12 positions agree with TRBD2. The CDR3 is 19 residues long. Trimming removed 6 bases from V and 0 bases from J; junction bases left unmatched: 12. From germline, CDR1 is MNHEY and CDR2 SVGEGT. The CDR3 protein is CASRGATSGGLSSYNEQFF. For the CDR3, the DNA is TGTGCCAGCAGGGGGGCGACTAGCGGGGGCCTCAGCTCCTACAATGAGCAGTTCTTC.

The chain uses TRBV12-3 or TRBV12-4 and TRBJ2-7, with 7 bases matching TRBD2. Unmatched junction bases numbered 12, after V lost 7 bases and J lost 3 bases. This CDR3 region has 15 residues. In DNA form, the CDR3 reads TGTGCCAGCACCCCTAATCTAGCGGCAGTCTACGAGCAGTACTTC. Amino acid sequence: CASTPNLAAVYEQYF.

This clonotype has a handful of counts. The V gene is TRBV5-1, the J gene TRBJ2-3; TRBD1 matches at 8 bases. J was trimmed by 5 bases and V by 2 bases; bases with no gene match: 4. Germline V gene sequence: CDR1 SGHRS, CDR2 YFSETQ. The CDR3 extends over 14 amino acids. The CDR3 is CASSLNGQGDTQYF. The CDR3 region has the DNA TGCGCCAGCAGCTTAAACGGACAGGGAGATACGCAGTATTTT.

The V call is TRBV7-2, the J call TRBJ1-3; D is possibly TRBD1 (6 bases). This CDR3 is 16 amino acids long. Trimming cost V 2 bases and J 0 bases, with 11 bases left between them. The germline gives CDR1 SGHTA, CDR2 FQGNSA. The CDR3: CASSLYTGSSGNTIYF. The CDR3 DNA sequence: TGTGCCAGCAGCTTATATACAGGGAGCTCTGGAAACACCATATATTTT.

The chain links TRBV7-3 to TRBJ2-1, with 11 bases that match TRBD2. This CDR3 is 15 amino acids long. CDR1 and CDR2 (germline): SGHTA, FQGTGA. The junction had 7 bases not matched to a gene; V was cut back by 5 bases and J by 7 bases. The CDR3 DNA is TGTGCCAGCAGCCGAGTAGGGACTAGCGGTAATGAGCAGTTCTTC. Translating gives CASSRVGTSGNEQFF.

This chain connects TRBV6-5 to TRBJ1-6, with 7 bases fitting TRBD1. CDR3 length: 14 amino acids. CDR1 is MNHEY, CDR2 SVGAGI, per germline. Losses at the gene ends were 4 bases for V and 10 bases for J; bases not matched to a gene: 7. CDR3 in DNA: TGTGCCAGCAGTTCCGGGACAGTCGGCTCACCCCTCCACTTT. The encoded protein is CASSSGTVGSPLHF.

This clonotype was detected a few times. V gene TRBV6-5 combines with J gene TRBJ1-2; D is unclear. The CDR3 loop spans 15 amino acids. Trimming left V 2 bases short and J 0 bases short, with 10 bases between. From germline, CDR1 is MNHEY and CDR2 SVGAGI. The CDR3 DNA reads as TGTGCCAGCAGTTACGGCCGGGCTACTAACTATGGCTACACCTTC. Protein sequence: CASSYGRATNYGYTF.

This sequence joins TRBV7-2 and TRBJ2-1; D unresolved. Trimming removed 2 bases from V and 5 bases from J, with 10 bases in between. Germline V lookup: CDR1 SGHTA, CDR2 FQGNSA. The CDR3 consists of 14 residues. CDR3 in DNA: TGTGCCAGCAGCTTATATTCTAGGGACAATGAGCAGTTCTTC. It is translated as CASSLYSRDNEQFF.

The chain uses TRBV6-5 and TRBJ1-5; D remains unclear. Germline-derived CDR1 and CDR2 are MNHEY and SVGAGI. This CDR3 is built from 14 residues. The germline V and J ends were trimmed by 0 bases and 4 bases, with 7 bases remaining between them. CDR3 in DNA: TGTGCCAGCAGTTACTCAGAGGCTAATCAGCCCCAGCATTTT. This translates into CASSYSEANQPQHF.